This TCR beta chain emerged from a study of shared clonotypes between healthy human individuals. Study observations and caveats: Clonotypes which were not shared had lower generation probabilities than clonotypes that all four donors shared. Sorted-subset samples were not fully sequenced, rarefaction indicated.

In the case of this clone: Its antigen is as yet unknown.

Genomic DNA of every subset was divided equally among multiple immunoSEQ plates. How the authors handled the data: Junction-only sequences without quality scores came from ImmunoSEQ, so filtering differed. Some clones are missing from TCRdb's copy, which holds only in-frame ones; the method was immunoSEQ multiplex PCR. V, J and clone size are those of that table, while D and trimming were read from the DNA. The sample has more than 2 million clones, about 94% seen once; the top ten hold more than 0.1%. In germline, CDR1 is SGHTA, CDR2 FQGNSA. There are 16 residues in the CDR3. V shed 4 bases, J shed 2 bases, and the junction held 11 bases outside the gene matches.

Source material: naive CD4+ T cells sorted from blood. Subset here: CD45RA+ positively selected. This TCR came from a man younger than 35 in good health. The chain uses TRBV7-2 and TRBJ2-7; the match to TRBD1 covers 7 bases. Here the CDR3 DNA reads TGTGCCAGCAGCTATGTGACAGGGCCTTCCCCCTACGAGCAGTACTTC. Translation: CASSYVTGPSPYEQYF.